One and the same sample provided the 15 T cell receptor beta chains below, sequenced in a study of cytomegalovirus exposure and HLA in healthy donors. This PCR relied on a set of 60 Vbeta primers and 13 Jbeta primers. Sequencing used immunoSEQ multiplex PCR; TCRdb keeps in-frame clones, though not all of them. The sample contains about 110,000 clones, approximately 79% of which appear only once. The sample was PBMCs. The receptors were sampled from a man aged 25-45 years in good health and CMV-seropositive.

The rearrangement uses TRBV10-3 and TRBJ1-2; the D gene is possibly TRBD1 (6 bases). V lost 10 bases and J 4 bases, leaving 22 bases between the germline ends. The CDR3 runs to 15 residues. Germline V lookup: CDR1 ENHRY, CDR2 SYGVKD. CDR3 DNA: TGTGCCACCTCCGAGCTCACCGGGACACTCTATGGCTACACCTTC. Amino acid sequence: CATSELTGTLYGYTF.

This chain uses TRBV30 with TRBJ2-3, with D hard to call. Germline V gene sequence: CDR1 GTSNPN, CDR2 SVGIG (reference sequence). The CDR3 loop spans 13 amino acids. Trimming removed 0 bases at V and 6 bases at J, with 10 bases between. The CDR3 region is CAWSVGRSDTQYF. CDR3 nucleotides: TGTGCCTGGAGTGTTGGTAGATCTGATACGCAGTATTTT.

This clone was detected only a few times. The CDR3: CASSQGGRGTYEQYF. CDR3 bases: TGCGCCAGCAGCCAAGGAGGCAGGGGGACTTACGAGCAGTACTTC. The V gene is TRBV4-3, the J gene TRBJ2-7, with D possibly being TRBD1 (7 bases). The V and J ends lost 1 base and 4 bases respectively, with 14 bases between them. The length of the CDR3 is 15 residues. Germline V gene lookup returns CDR1 LGHNA and CDR2 YSLEER.

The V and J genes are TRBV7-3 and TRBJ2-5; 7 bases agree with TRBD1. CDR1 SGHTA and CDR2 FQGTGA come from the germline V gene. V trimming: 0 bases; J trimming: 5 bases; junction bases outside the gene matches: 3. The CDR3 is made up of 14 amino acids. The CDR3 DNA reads TGTGCCAGCAGCTTAACAGGGGGCAGGGAGACCCAGTACTTC. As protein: CASSLTGGRETQYF.

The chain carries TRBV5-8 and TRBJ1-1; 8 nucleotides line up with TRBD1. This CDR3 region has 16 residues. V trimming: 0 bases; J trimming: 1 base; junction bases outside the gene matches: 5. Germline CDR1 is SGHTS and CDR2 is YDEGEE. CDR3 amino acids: CASSLGQGRGNTEAFF. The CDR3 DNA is TGTGCCAGCAGCTTGGGACAGGGGAGGGGGAACACTGAAGCTTTCTTT.

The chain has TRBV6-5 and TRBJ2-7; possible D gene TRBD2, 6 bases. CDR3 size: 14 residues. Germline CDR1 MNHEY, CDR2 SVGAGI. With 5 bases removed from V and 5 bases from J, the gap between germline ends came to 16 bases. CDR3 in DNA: TGTGCCAGCAGTGGGCAGGAGGGTGTCCACGAGCAGTACTTC. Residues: CASSGQEGVHEQYF.

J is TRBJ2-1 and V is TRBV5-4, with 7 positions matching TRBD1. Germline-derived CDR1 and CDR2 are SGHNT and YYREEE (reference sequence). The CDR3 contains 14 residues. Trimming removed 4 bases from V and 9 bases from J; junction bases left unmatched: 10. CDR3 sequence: CASSHRGQRSEQFF. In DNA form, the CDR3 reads TGTGCCAGCAGCCACAGGGGTCAGCGGTCTGAGCAGTTCTTC. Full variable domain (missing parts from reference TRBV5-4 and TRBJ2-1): ETGVTQSPTHLIKTRGQQVTLRCSSQSGHNTVSWYQQALGQGPQFIFQYYREEENGRGNFPPRFSGLQFPNYSSELNVNALELDDSALYLCASSHRGQRSEQFFGPGTRLTVL.

The DNA for the CDR3 is TGTGCCAGCAGCTTCGACCAGGGGATAAATGGCTACACCTTC. Translation gives CASSFDQGINGYTF. The chain has TRBV5-4 and TRBJ1-2; weak D call: TRBD1 (6 bases). The ends were cut back, 2 bases at V and 6 bases at J, with 14 bases in the middle. This CDR3 has 14 residues. CDR1 and CDR2 (germline): SGHNT, YYREEE (reference sequence).

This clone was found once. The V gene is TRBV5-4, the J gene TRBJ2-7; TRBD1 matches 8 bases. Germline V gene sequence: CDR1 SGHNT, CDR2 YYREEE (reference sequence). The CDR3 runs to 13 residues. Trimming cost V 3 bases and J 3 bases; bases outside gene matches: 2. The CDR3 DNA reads TGTGCCAGCAGCTGGGACAGGAACTACGAGCAGTACTTC. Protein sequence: CASSWDRNYEQYF.

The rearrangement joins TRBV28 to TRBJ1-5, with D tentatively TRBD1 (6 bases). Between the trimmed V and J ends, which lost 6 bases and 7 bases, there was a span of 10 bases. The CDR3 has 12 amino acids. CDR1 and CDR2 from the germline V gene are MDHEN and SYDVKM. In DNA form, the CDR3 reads TGTGCCAGCAGATCAGGGGCACAGCCCCAGCATTTT. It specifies CASRSGAQPQHF. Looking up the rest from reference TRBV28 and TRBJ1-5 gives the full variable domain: DVKVTQSSRYLVKRTGEKVFLECVQDMDHENMFWYRQDPGLGLRLIYFSYDVKMKEKGDIPEGYSVSREKKERFSLILESASTNQTSMYLCASRSGAQPQHFGDGTRLSIL.

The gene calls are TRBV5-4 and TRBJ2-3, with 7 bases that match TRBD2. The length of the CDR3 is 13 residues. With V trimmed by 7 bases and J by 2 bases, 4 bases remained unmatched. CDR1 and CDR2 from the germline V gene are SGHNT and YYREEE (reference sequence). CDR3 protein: CASRGDPTDTQYF. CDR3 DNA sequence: TGTGCCAGCCGGGGGGACCCCACAGATACGCAGTATTTT.

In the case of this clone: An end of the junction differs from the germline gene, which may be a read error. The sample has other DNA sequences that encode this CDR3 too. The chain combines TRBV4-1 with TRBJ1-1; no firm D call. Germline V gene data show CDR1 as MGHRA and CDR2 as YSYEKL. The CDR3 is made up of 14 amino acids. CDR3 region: CASSQEGRAGEAFF. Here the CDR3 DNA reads TGCGCCAGCAGCCAAGAAGGTAGGGCGGGTGAAGCCTTCTTT.

CDR3 coding DNA: TGCGCCAGCAGCCAGAGGGACCCTTCGGGGGTGAGAACTAATGAAAAACTGTTTTTT. It yields the protein CASSQRDPSGVRTNEKLFF. V gene TRBV4-1 combines with J gene TRBJ1-4; tentative D call: TRBD1 (5 bases). The CDR3 has 19 residues. The V gene lost 3 bases and the J gene lost 1 base, with 21 bases spanning the gap. Germline CDR1 MGHRA, CDR2 YSYEKL.

For the CDR3, the DNA is TGTGCCAGCAGTCCCATAGGGGCCTACTACGAGCAGTACTTC. Its protein is CASSPIGAYYEQYF. The rearrangement joins TRBV27 to TRBJ2-7, with D perhaps matching TRBD1 (5 bases). This CDR3 has 14 amino acids. CDR1 MNHEY and CDR2 SMNVEV come from the germline V gene (reference sequence). V lost 5 bases and J lost 3, with 14 bases in between.

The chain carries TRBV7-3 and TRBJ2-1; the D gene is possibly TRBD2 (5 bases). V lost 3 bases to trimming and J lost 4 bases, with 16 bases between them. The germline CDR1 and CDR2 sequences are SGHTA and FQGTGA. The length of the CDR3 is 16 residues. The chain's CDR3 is CASSFDREGRYNEQFF. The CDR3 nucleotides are TGTGCCAGCAGCTTCGATCGAGAGGGCAGGTACAATGAGCAGTTCTTC. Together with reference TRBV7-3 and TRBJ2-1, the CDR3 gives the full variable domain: GAGVSQTPSNKVTEKGKYVELRCDPISGHTALYWYRQSLGQGPEFLIYFQGTGAADDSGLPNDRFFAVRPEGSVSTLKIQRTERGDSAVYLCASSFDREGRYNEQFFGPGTRLTVL.